Below are 12 T cell receptor beta chains sequenced from a single sample in a study of cytomegalovirus exposure and HLA in healthy donors. 60 Vbeta and 13 Jbeta primers were used in PCR. TCRdb's table, derived via immunoSEQ multiplex PCR, lists solely in-frame clones and lacks some. The table shows under 200,000 clones, with approximately 77% occurring only once. The material sequenced was PBMCs. The receptors come from a man aged 35 to 55 in good health and CMV-seropositive.

This clone was recorded once. The chain couples TRBV29-1 to TRBJ2-7; 15 bases line up with TRBD2. Germline V CDR1 and CDR2: SQVTM, ANQGSEA. V was clipped by 7 bases and J by 6 bases; unmatched bases: 16. This CDR3 spans 17 amino acids. The CDR3 DNA reads as TGCAGCGCCACCTCCGGGACTAGCGGGAGGCGCTTCTGCGAGCAGTACTTC. It specifies CSATSGTSGRRFCEQYF.

The chain uses TRBV7-9 and TRBJ2-7; 13 bases are shared with TRBD2. The CDR3 extends over 14 amino acids. The V gene's germline CDR1 is SEHNR and CDR2 FQNEAQ (reference sequence). V was pared by 7 bases and J by 11 bases, with 11 bases of the junction left unmatched. The CDR3 region has the DNA TGTGCCAGCACCACCGGACTAGCGGGAGTGCAAGAGTACTTC. It codes for CASTTGLAGVQEYF.

The chain couples TRBV6-5 to TRBJ2-2, with D possibly matching TRBD1 (6 bases). This CDR3 has 16 residues. Germline V gene data show CDR1 as MNHEY and CDR2 as SVGAGI. Trimming shortened V by 4 bases and J by 2 bases, and 14 bases separated the two germline ends. CDR3 loop: CASSSKQGANTGELFF. The CDR3 region has the DNA TGTGCCAGCAGTTCCAAACAGGGAGCTAACACCGGGGAGCTGTTTTTT.

The chain couples TRBV9 to TRBJ2-3, with TRBD2 matching 7 bases. The CDR3 runs to 15 residues. Trimming removed 2 bases from V and 5 bases from J; junction bases left unmatched: 8. Germline CDR1 is SGDLS and CDR2 is YYNGEE. The CDR3 region is CASSVFGLAGDTQYF. The DNA for the CDR3 is TGTGCCAGCAGCGTCTTCGGCTTAGCGGGAGATACGCAGTATTTT.

This chain joins TRBV5-6 and TRBJ1-4; D is possibly TRBD1 (6 bases). V shed 2 bases and J shed 7 bases, with 15 bases lying between them. Germline V CDR1 and CDR2: SGHDT, YYEEEE. The CDR3 runs to 15 residues. For the CDR3, the DNA is TGTGCCAGCAGCTTTAGAACAGGGCTTTCTGAAAAACTGTTTTTT. Protein sequence: CASSFRTGLSEKLFF. Full variable domain (rest looked up from reference TRBV5-6 and TRBJ1-4): DAGVTQSPTHLIKTRGQQVTLRCSPKSGHDTVSWYQQALGQGPQFIFQYYEEEERQRGNFPDRFSGHQFPNYSSELNVNALLLGDSALYLCASSFRTGLSEKLFFGSGTQLSVL.

V is TRBV6-1 and J is TRBJ1-5, with 7 nucleotides matching TRBD1. The CDR3 is made up of 16 amino acids. Losses at the gene ends were 2 bases for V and 1 base for J; bases not matched to a gene: 5. In germline, CDR1 is MNHNS, CDR2 SASEGT. CDR3: CASSENRGRSNQPQHF. The DNA of the CDR3 is TGTGCCAGCAGTGAAAACAGGGGAAGGAGCAATCAGCCCCAGCATTTT.

This clone was observed a few times. The CDR3 nucleotides are TGTGCCAGCAGTTCGGGCAATCAGCCCCAGCATTTT. Amino acid sequence: CASSSGNQPQHF. The V call is TRBV6-5, the J call TRBJ1-5, with D unresolved. With 4 bases removed from V and 2 bases from J, the gap between germline ends came to 3 bases. The CDR3 loop spans 12 amino acids. The V gene's germline CDR1 is MNHEY and CDR2 SVGAGI.

The gene calls are TRBV28 and TRBJ2-7; D is perhaps TRBD1 (6 bases). The CDR3 has 12 residues. Trimming shortened V by 8 bases and J by 1 base, and 9 bases separated the two germline ends. CDR1 is MDHEN, CDR2 SYDVKM, per germline. In DNA form, the CDR3 reads TGTGCCAGCCTACAGGGATCCTACGAGCAGTACTTC. Translating it yields CASLQGSYEQYF.

This clone was picked up one time. The V and J genes are TRBV7-6 and TRBJ2-5; D perhaps matches TRBD2 (5 bases). The CDR3 is 15 residues long. Trimming took off 5 bases at V and 4 bases at J, with 17 bases between the two ends. Germline-derived CDR1 and CDR2 are SGHVS and FNYEAQ. The CDR3 DNA reads as TGTGCCAGCAGCAACAGTGCGGGCCTTCCAGAGACCCAGTACTTC. As protein: CASSNSAGLPETQYF.

The genes are TRBV5-6 and TRBJ2-2; D perhaps matches TRBD1 (6 bases). V lost 4 bases to trimming and J lost 8 bases, with 21 bases between them. Germline V lookup: CDR1 SGHDT, CDR2 YYEEEE. This CDR3 comprises 16 residues. CDR3 sequence reads: CASSALGGSGRGELFF. For the CDR3, the DNA is TGTGCCAGCAGCGCCCTAGGGGGATCAGGGCGGGGGGAGCTGTTTTTT.

In DNA form, the CDR3 reads TGTGCCATCAGTGAGTCCTTAGCGGGAGGCGAGACCCAGTACTTC. Its translation: CAISESLAGGETQYF. The rearrangement links TRBV10-3 to TRBJ2-5; 10 bases are a match to TRBD2. CDR1 is ENHRY and CDR2 is SYGVKD in the germline V gene. V shed 0 bases, J shed 5 bases, and the junction held 3 bases outside the gene matches. This CDR3 is 15 amino acids long.

This chain links TRBV7-9 with TRBJ1-1; no reliable D call. From germline, CDR1 is SEHNR and CDR2 FQNEAQ (reference sequence). The CDR3 is 14 residues long. With 5 bases removed from V and 1 base from J, the gap between germline ends came to 11 bases. CDR3 region: CASSPYTANTEAFF. Written as DNA, the CDR3 is TGTGCCAGCAGCCCGTATACAGCGAACACTGAAGCTTTCTTT. The variable domain in full, completed from reference TRBV7-9 and TRBJ1-1, reads DTGVSQNPRHKITKRGQNVTFRCDPISEHNRLYWYRQTLGQGPEFLTYFQNEAQLEKSRLLSDRFSAERPKGSFSTLEIQRTEQGDSAMYLCASSPYTANTEAFFGQGTRLTVV.